The rows below give T cell receptor beta chains drawn from one sample of a study of blood T cell repertoires in COVID-19. Data came from immunoSEQ multiplex PCR; TCRdb stores just in-frame clones and leaves some out. Of about 210,000 clones in the sample, approximately 86% were seen once. Sequences were obtained from PBMCs or T cells enriched from blood (not recorded which). These receptors were obtained from a woman in her thirties or forties with acute COVID-19. The CDR3 runs from the conserved cysteine through the conserved F or W. A D gene is named only where the DNA matches it firmly. The size field is filled for only some rows; it gives once, few, many or a size class.

TRBV30	12	TRBJ2-7	-	-	TGTGCCTGGAACCCCGACAATTACGAGCAGTACTTC	CAWNPDNYEQYF
TRBV5-4	18	TRBJ2-4	once	-	TGTGCCAGCAGCTTGGCAGGTAGGGGGAGGGCCAGTGAGGACATTCAGTACTTC	CASSLAGRGRASEDIQYF
TRBV7-9	13	TRBJ2-5	-	-	TGTGCCAGCAGAATGACTGGTCCGGAGACCCAGTACTTC	CASRMTGPETQYF
TRBV29-1	15	TRBJ1-1	-	TRBD1	TGCAGCGTTGAAGGACAGGGCGGACGGAACACTGAAGCTTTCTTT	CSVEGQGGRNTEAFF
TRBV6-5	11	TRBJ2-5	-	-	TGTGCCAGCAGTCGCAGGGAGACCCAGTACTTC	CASSRRETQYF
TRBV2	15	TRBJ1-3	-	TRBD1	TGTGCCGGAGGGGGACAGCCTTCCTCTGGAAACACCATATATTTT	CAGGGQPSSGNTIYF
TRBV7-8	16	TRBJ2-7	-	TRBD2	TGTGCCAGCAGCCCCAGGCGTAGCGGGAGTACCTACGAGCAGTACTTC	CASSPRRSGSTYEQYF
TRBV30	17	TRBJ2-7	-	-	TGTGCCTGGAGTGGGGGTATGGGGGCCATATTCTCCTACGAGCAGTACTTC	CAWSGGMGAIFSYEQYF
TRBV6-2/TRBV6-3	14	TRBJ2-7	few	-	TGTGCCAGCACCCCACCCTTCGAGTTCTACGAGCAGTACTTC	CASTPPFEFYEQYF
TRBV5-1	15	TRBJ2-7	-	-	TGCGCCAGCAGCTTGGTAGTTGGCCCCTCGGGCGAGCAGTACTTC	CASSLVVGPSGEQYF
TRBV6-1	11	TRBJ2-1	-	-	TGTGCCAGCAGTGACAGGCTCGGGCAGTTCTTC	CASSDRLGQFF
TRBV19	15	TRBJ2-7	once	TRBD1	TGTGCCAGTAGTATCCGGACAGGGAGCTCCTACGAGCAGTACTTC	CASSIRTGSSYEQYF
TRBV12-5	13	TRBJ1-2	-	-	TGTGCTAGTGGGGACCCAGGGGCCGGGGGCTACACCTTC	CASGDPGAGGYTF
TRBV28	11	TRBJ1-6	-	-	TGTGCCAGCAGAGACAGTTCACCCCTCCACTTT	CASRDSSPLHF
TRBV5-1	15	TRBJ2-5	-	TRBD2	TGCGCCAGCAGCTTGGGGTCTAGCGGTCAAGAGACCCAGTACTTC	CASSLGSSGQETQYF
TRBV19	15	TRBJ1-1	-	-	TGTGCCAGTTGTTTGTCAGATAACGGGGGAACTGAAGCTTTCTTT	CASCLSDNGGTEAFF
TRBV28	15	TRBJ2-5	few	TRBD1	TGTGCCAGCAGTTCGGGGACAGGGGTCCAAGAGACCCAGTACTTC	CASSSGTGVQETQYF
TRBV21-1	19	TRBJ1-5	-	-	TGTGCCAGCAGCAAGATCCAGCGACTTACAGGGGCGGACAATCAGCCCCAGCATTTT	CASSKIQRLTGADNQPQHF
TRBV28	16	TRBJ2-7	-	-	TGTGCCAGCAGTTTATCTCTGGGGACTCCGACCTACGAGCAGTACTTC	CASSLSLGTPTYEQYF
TRBV28	15	TRBJ2-7	once	TRBD2	TGTGCCAGCAGTTTGCGAGCGGGAGGGCCGTACGAGCAGTACTTC	CASSLRAGGPYEQYF
TRBV9	12	TRBJ1-1	-	-	TGTGCCAGCAGCGAGGTCCCCGCGGGAGCTTTCTTT	CASSEVPAGAFF
TRBV29-1	14	TRBJ2-7	-	TRBD1	TGCAGCGTGTCACACCGGGACAGGGTCCACGAGCAGTACTTC	CSVSHRDRVHEQYF
TRBV10-3	13	TRBJ1-5	-	TRBD1	TGTGCCATCGGGGAAGGACAGGATCAGCCCCAGCATTTT	CAIGEGQDQPQHF
TRBV7-2	16	TRBJ2-3	-	TRBD1	TGTGCCAGCAGCTTTTGGGGACAGGGGCTCACAGATACGCAGTATTTT	CASSFWGQGLTDTQYF
TRBV19	13	TRBJ1-1	-	-	TGTGCCAGTAGTATCACGGTGAACACTGAAGCTTTCTTT	CASSITVNTEAFF
TRBV5-8	16	TRBJ1-4	few	TRBD1	TGTGCCAGCAGCTTGACCGGGACAGGGACTAATGAAAAACTGTTTTTT	CASSLTGTGTNEKLFF
TRBV12-3/TRBV12-4	11	TRBJ2-7	-	-	TGTGCCAGCAGTATTAACTACGAGCAGTACTTC	CASSINYEQYF
TRBV7-2	13	TRBJ2-1	-	-	TGTGCCAGCAGCCCCCGACTCCTAAATGAGCAGTTCTTC	CASSPRLLNEQFF
TRBV27	14	TRBJ1-6	-	-	TGTGCCAGCAGTCTCCGAGGCCTTAATTCACCCCTCCACTTT	CASSLRGLNSPLHF
TRBV10-3	21	TRBJ1-5	-	TRBD1	TGTGCCATCAGTGAGCACCCTTCGAGGACAGGGGGAGAGTATAGCAATCAGCCCCAGCATTTT	CAISEHPSRTGGEYSNQPQHF
TRBV15	16	TRBJ1-2	-	TRBD1	TGTGCCACCAGCAGAGATCTTGGACAGGGGGGATATGGCTACACCTTC	CATSRDLGQGGYGYTF
TRBV14	16	TRBJ2-7	-	-	TGTGCCAGCAGCCAGTTTACACCGCACAGGATCTACGAGCAGTACTTC	CASSQFTPHRIYEQYF
TRBV27	14	TRBJ1-5	-	TRBD1	TGTGCCAGCAGTTGGACAGGGGGCAATCAGCCCCAGCATTTT	CASSWTGGNQPQHF
TRBV30	12	TRBJ2-1	-	-	TGTGCCTGGAGTGGAGGAGGGAATGAGCAGTTCTTC	CAWSGGGNEQFF
TRBV28	13	TRBJ1-3	-	TRBD1	TGTGCCAGCACAGGGGGTACTGGAAACACCATATATTTT	CASTGGTGNTIYF
TRBV9	13	TRBJ2-2	once	-	TGTGCCAGCAGCTCCGTTAGCGGCGGGGAGCTGTTTTTT	CASSSVSGGELFF
TRBV19	15	TRBJ2-4	-	-	TGTGCCAGTAGTATAGATTTCCAGACGGCGGCCATTCAGTACTTC	CASSIDFQTAAIQYF
TRBV7-9	16	TRBJ2-2	-	TRBD2	TGTGCCAGCAGCTTAATTAGCGGGAGGAACACCGGGGAGCTGTTTTTT	CASSLISGRNTGELFF
TRBV18	15	TRBJ2-1	-	TRBD2	TGTGCCAGCTCGTTGACTAGCGGGAGGGTCAATGAGCAGTTCTTC	CASSLTSGRVNEQFF
TRBV28	17	TRBJ2-7	-	TRBD2	TGTGCCAGCAGCCCCCATCTGGGTAGCGGGGGTTCCTACGAGCAGTACTTC	CASSPHLGSGGSYEQYF
TRBV2	16	TRBJ2-7	-	TRBD2	TGTGCCAGCAGTGGGACTAGCGGGAGGGGGTCCTACGAGCAGTACTTC	CASSGTSGRGSYEQYF
TRBV19	15	TRBJ2-2	-	-	TGTGCCAGTAGTATCACAGGGTTGAGGGCCGGGGAGCTGTTTTTT	CASSITGLRAGELFF
TRBV7-6	15	TRBJ2-1	-	TRBD2	TGTGCCAGCAGCTTAGAACTAGCGGAGACTGGCCGGAAGTTCTTC	CASSLELAETGRKFF
TRBV29-1	14	TRBJ1-1	-	-	TGCAGCGTTGAAGGGGACAACCCCTACACTGAAGCTTTCTTT	CSVEGDNPYTEAFF
TRBV12-3/TRBV12-4	13	TRBJ1-1	once	-	TGTGCCAGCAGTCCAAGGGGGAACACTGAAGCTTTCTTT	CASSPRGNTEAFF